These 19 T cell receptor beta chains came from one sample sequenced in a study of control samples from healthy donors and cancer patients. Libraries were prepared by immunoSEQ multiplex PCR; TCRdb keeps only in-frame clonotypes and omits some of them. Here the sample spans some 210,000 clones, approximately 91% being singletons. The source material was blood. Source of these receptors: a young man in good health.

The count of this clone is one. The rearrangement uses TRBV19 and TRBJ1-1; D unresolved. Germline lookup yields CDR1 LNHDA and CDR2 SQIVND (reference sequence). This CDR3 contains 12 residues. Trimming removed 3 bases at V and 10 bases at J, with 12 bases between. The CDR3 DNA reads as TGTGCCAGTAGTATGCGAGAGGGAGGAGCTTTCTTT. Its translation: CASSMREGGAFF.

The CDR3 DNA sequence: TGTGCCAGCAGCGTAGAAGACTCCGTCACAGATACGCAGTATTTT. Its translation is CASSVEDSVTDTQYF. This chain connects TRBV9 to TRBJ2-3, with D unclear. CDR3 size: 15 residues. The V end lost 0 bases, the J end lost 2 bases, and 10 bases lay between the germline ends. Germline V gene lookup returns CDR1 SGDLS and CDR2 YYNGEE. The whole variable domain, remainder taken from reference TRBV9 and TRBJ2-3, is DSGVTQTPKHLITATGQRVTLRCSPRSGDLSVYWYQQSLDQGLQFLIQYYNGEERAKGNILERFSAQQFPDLHSELNLSSLELGDSALYFCASSVEDSVTDTQYFGPGTRLTVL.

The rearrangement uses TRBV15 and TRBJ1-4, with D tentatively TRBD1 (5 bases). With 1 base removed from V and 1 base from J, the gap between germline ends came to 7 bases. The CDR3 contains 15 residues. The germline V gene encodes CDR1 LNHNV and CDR2 YYDKDF (reference sequence). The CDR3, as DNA: TGTGCCACCAGCAGAGGCGGGGGAACTAATGAAAAACTGTTTTTT. Its translation is CATSRGGGTNEKLFF.

J is TRBJ1-4 and V is TRBV3-1 (or the pseudogene TRBV3-2), with D possibly being TRBD1 (6 bases). Trimming pared 4 bases from V and 0 bases from J, leaving 9 bases between. Looked up from germline, CDR1 is LGHDT and CDR2 is YNNKEL (reference sequence). The length of the CDR3 is 15 residues. CDR3 in DNA: TGTGCCAGCAGCCCAGGGGAAACAACTAATGAAAAACTGTTTTTT. Protein product: CASSPGETTNEKLFF.

The gene calls are TRBV5-1 and TRBJ1-2; D call uncertain. Germline CDR1 SGHRS, CDR2 YFSETQ. CDR3 length: 16 amino acids. The V gene lost 3 bases and the J gene lost 4 bases, with 19 bases spanning the gap. DNA of the CDR3: TGCGCCAGCAGCTCAGGCCCTGGGCAGGAGCTCTATGGCTACACCTTC. Its translation: CASSSGPGQELYGYTF.

This chain joins TRBV2 and TRBJ1-2, with D perhaps TRBD1 (5 bases). The CDR3 spans 14 residues. V lost 0 bases, J lost 4 bases, and 9 bases lay in between. Germline V gives CDR1 SNHLY, CDR2 FYNNEI. In DNA, the CDR3 is TGTGCCAGCAGTGAAGCCGGGACGGCCTATGGCTACACCTTC. It is translated as CASSEAGTAYGYTF.

DNA of the CDR3: TGCGCCAGCAGTGATGGACAGGGGCCTAATGAAAAACTGTTTTTT. Translated, it gives CASSDGQGPNEKLFF. The genes are TRBV10-1 and TRBJ1-4; 9 bases line up with TRBD1. The CDR3 spans 15 residues. V lost 3 bases and J lost 3; bases outside the gene matches: 2. Germline loops: CDR1 WNHNN, CDR2 SYGVQD (reference sequence).

The chain recombines TRBV3-1 (or the pseudogene TRBV3-2) with TRBJ2-1, with a tentative D call TRBD2 (5 bases). CDR1 is LGHDT and CDR2 is YNNKEL in the germline V gene (reference sequence). Trimming stripped 5 bases from V and 7 bases from J, with 12 bases between. This CDR3 has 13 residues. The chain's CDR3 is CASSRVPGNEQFF. Here the CDR3 DNA reads TGTGCCAGCAGCAGGGTCCCGGGGAATGAGCAGTTCTTC.

The chain is built from TRBV7-9 and TRBJ2-1; 11 nucleotides agree with TRBD2. The germline gives CDR1 SEHNR, CDR2 FQNEAQ (reference sequence). The J segment lost 1 base and the V segment lost 5 bases, leaving 4 bases of the junction unmatched. The CDR3 runs to 16 residues. CDR3 nucleotide sequence: TGTGCCAGCAGCCCTCTAGCGGGGGGATCCTACAATGAGCAGTTCTTC. This sequence encodes CASSPLAGGSYNEQFF.

The CDR3 loop reads CASSRGQGTDTQYF. The CDR3 DNA follows: TGTGCCAGCAGCCGGGGACAGGGCACAGATACGCAGTATTTT. The genes are TRBV11-2 and TRBJ2-3, with 8 bases identical to TRBD1. Looked up from germline, CDR1 is SGHAT and CDR2 is FQNNGV. There are 14 residues in the CDR3. With 5 bases clipped from V and 1 base from J, the junction kept 2 bases outside the gene matches.

The rearrangement links TRBV2 to TRBJ1-2; a possible D gene is TRBD1 (5 bases). V lost 4 bases and J lost 3, with 9 bases in between. Germline CDR1 reads SNHLY; CDR2 reads FYNNEI. This CDR3 region has 13 residues. This CDR3 reads CASSGRGDYGYTF. The CDR3 nucleotides read TGTGCCAGCAGTGGACGGGGGGACTATGGCTACACCTTC.

The chain carries TRBV5-1 and TRBJ1-2; D uncertain. CDR3 size: 14 residues. With 1 base removed from V and 0 bases from J, the gap between germline ends came to 7 bases. Germline V CDR1 and CDR2: SGHRS, YFSETQ. The CDR3 is CASSLSVPNYGYTF. Here the CDR3 DNA reads TGCGCCAGCAGCTTGAGTGTGCCTAACTATGGCTACACCTTC.

J is TRBJ1-3 and V is TRBV11-2; D gene ambiguous. Trimming removed 5 bases from V and 0 bases from J, with 8 bases in between. Germline V CDR1 and CDR2: SGHAT, FQNNGV. CDR3 size: 14 residues. The CDR3 is CASSPRSSGNTIYF. CDR3 in DNA: TGTGCCAGCAGCCCAAGGAGCTCTGGAAACACCATATATTTT.

This chain joins TRBV30 and TRBJ1-2, with unresolved D. CDR3 length: 12 amino acids. CDR1 and CDR2 (germline): GTSNPN, SVGIG (reference sequence). The V and J ends lost 2 bases and 7 bases respectively, with 11 bases between them. The CDR3: CAWSPGHGGYTF. In nucleotides, the CDR3 is TGTGCCTGGAGTCCGGGCCACGGTGGCTACACCTTC.

This clone was observed a single time. The CDR3, as DNA: TGTGCCACCAGAGCGGGGCAGGGGGCTCTGGGGGGCTACACCTTC. Encoded protein: CATRAGQGALGGYTF. The V gene is TRBV15, the J gene TRBJ1-2; TRBD1 matches at 8 bases. V lost 6 bases to trimming and J lost 8 bases; unmatched junction nucleotides: 14. Per the germline V gene, CDR1 is LNHNV and CDR2 is YYDKDF (reference sequence). CDR3 length: 15 amino acids.

The chain carries TRBV2 and TRBJ1-5; TRBD1 might be the D (5 bases). Per the germline V gene, CDR1 is SNHLY and CDR2 is FYNNEI. With 7 bases removed from V and 6 bases from J, the gap between germline ends came to 13 bases. The CDR3 loop spans 13 amino acids. The DNA for the CDR3 is TGTGCCAGCAATACCAGGGAGATTCAGCCCCAGCATTTT. This translates into CASNTREIQPQHF.

The chain recombines TRBV18 with TRBJ2-2; D gene unclear. With 4 bases removed from V and 0 bases from J, the gap between germline ends came to 9 bases. The germline gives CDR1 KGHSH, CDR2 LQKENI. This CDR3 contains 15 residues. The CDR3 is CASSLLSANTGELFF. The CDR3 DNA reads TGTGCCAGCTCACTCCTCAGCGCGAACACCGGGGAGCTGTTTTTT. Variable domain in full (rest from reference TRBV18 and TRBJ2-2): NAGVMQNPRHLVRRRGQEARLRCSPMKGHSHVYWYRQLPEEGLKFMVYLQKENIIDESGMPKERFSAEFPKEGPSILRIQQVVRGDSAAYFCASSLLSANTGELFFGEGSRLTVL.

The chain has TRBV15 and TRBJ2-2; no clear D. Germline CDR1 is LNHNV and CDR2 is YYDKDF (reference sequence). CDR3 length: 12 residues. The V gene lost 1 base and the J gene lost 5 bases, with 2 bases spanning the gap. CDR3 sequence (DNA): TGTGCCACCAGCAGAGTTACCGGGGAGCTGTTTTTT. This codes for CATSRVTGELFF.

This clone was counted once. The CDR3 bases are TGTGCCAGCCACCCGGACAGGGACTATGGCTACACCTTC. It codes for CASHPDRDYGYTF. The chain combines TRBV2 with TRBJ1-2, with TRBD1 matching over 8 bases. V lost 8 bases and J lost 3; bases outside the gene matches: 5. This CDR3 is 13 amino acids long. CDR1 is SNHLY and CDR2 is FYNNEI in the germline V gene.